This T cell receptor (beta chain) was observed in a study of blood T cells in healthy people across ages. Study-level information: Per every two T cells, about one barcoded beta molecule was captured by template switching.

The V segment lost 4 bases and the J segment 4 bases; nucleotides outside the gene matches: 5. CDR3 length: 14 amino acids. The germline CDR1 and CDR2 sequences are MGHDK and SYGVNS. A sample-barcoded 5' primer and a J-beta primer mix were used in a second PCR of about 7 to 11 cycles. TCRdb processed the 5' RACE reads anew with MiXCR; each CDR3 protein has one entry. The data contain almost 800,000 distinct CDR3 sequences, 58% of them singletons. Every donor contributed about 10 milliliters of peripheral blood by blood draw. Extraction yielded at least 5 micrograms of total RNA per sample. Material: blood. The chain carries TRBV25-1 and TRBJ2-5, with TRBD1 matching 8 bases. This TCR came from a man under 40 in good health. CDR3 amino acids: CASSGTGYGETQYF. The DNA of the CDR3 is TGTGCCAGCAGTGGGACAGGGTATGGAGAGACCCAGTACTTC.